Below are 18 T cell receptor beta chains sequenced from a single sample in a study of T-cell reconstitution after alpha-beta-depleted transplantation in children. TCRbeta library preparation incorporated unique molecular identifiers. TCRdb recomputed calls from the PCR reads with MiXCR, one row per CDR3 protein. The data hold approximately 88,000 distinct CDR3 sequences, with 12% observed a single time. This specimen was PBMCs from the stem cell graft donor, taken from the stem cell graft. These receptors were collected from a human donor who donated a stem cell graft to a child with inherited bone marrow failure.

This clonotype has at least ten counts. J is TRBJ2-2 and V is TRBV5-1; maybe TRBD2 (6 bases). The CDR3 covers 15 residues. Trimming left V 2 bases short and J 2 bases short, with 10 bases between. The germline V gene has CDR1 SGHRS and CDR2 YFSETQ. CDR3: CASSFGGVNTGELFF. As DNA, the CDR3 is TGCGCCAGCAGCTTCGGCGGGGTAAACACCGGGGAGCTGTTTTTT.

The table lists this clonotype with many counts. The V call is TRBV12-3 or TRBV12-4, the J call TRBJ2-5, with a possible D match to TRBD2 (6 bases). V was trimmed by 6 bases and J by 2 bases, leaving 10 bases between them. The CDR3 is 13 residues long. CDR3 residues: CASSPGLQETQYF. CDR3 nucleotide sequence: TGTGCCAGCAGCCCGGGACTTCAAGAGACCCAGTACTTC.

This clonotype showed up many times. The chain couples TRBV5-1 to TRBJ2-3; a weak D match, TRBD1 (5 bases). Trimming removed 4 bases at V and 1 base at J, with 10 bases between. Germline CDR1 reads SGHRS; CDR2 reads YFSETQ. The CDR3 is made up of 14 amino acids. CDR3 bases: TGCGCCAGCAGCCCGCAGGGTGGCACAGATACGCAGTATTTT. Translated: CASSPQGGTDTQYF.

The rearrangement links TRBV13 to TRBJ2-5; D is perhaps TRBD1 (5 bases). The V end lost 1 base, the J end lost 5 bases, and 14 bases lay between the germline ends. Germline V gene data show CDR1 as PRHDT and CDR2 as FYEKMQ (reference sequence). The CDR3 runs to 15 residues. The CDR3 here is CASSLARDSRETQYF. The CDR3 DNA follows: TGTGCCAGCAGCTTAGCCCGCGACAGCAGGGAGACCCAGTACTTC.

As concerns this clonotype: A much larger clone is a single base away; this may be a read error. The V call is TRBV7-2, the J call TRBJ2-7, with D maybe TRBD2 (5 bases). Germline V gives CDR1 SGHTA, CDR2 FQGNSA. Trimming took 5 bases from V and 0 from J, leaving 17 bases between them. The CDR3 extends over 16 amino acids. CDR3 nucleotide sequence: TGTGCCAGCAGCCCCCCGGGGAGTCCAACCTCCTACGAGCAGTACTTC. Its protein is CASSPPGSPTSYEQYF.

This clonotype was recorded many times. The rearrangement joins TRBV3-1 to TRBJ2-1; TRBD2 matches 7 bases. Germline V gene data show CDR1 as LGHDT and CDR2 as YNNKEL (reference sequence). The CDR3 extends over 14 amino acids. The J segment lost 8 bases and the V segment lost 4 bases, leaving 8 bases of the junction unmatched. The CDR3 sequence is CASSRGGSGYEQFF. The DNA for the CDR3 is TGTGCCAGCAGCCGGGGCGGGAGCGGGTATGAGCAGTTCTTC.

This clonotype was seen ten or more times. This CDR3 is CAISESGAGVISQPQHF. The DNA for the CDR3 is TGTGCCATCAGTGAGTCTGGGGCAGGGGTGATCAGCCAGCCCCAGCATTTT. V and J are TRBV10-3 and TRBJ1-5, with D possibly TRBD1 on 6 matching bases. Trimming took off 0 bases at V and 7 bases at J, with 19 bases between the two ends. The CDR3 spans 17 residues. CDR1 is ENHRY, CDR2 SYGVKD, per germline.

This clonotype was observed many times. V is TRBV3-1 and J is TRBJ2-2; 9 bases are a match to TRBD2. CDR3 length equals 15 residues. Losses at the gene ends were 3 bases for V and 5 bases for J; bases not matched to a gene: 4. The germline V gene has CDR1 LGHDT and CDR2 YNNKEL (reference sequence). This chain's CDR3 is CASSHIAGETGELFF. CDR3 sequence (DNA): TGTGCCAGCAGCCATATAGCGGGAGAGACCGGGGAGCTGTTTTTT.

This clonotype was found many times. The rearrangement joins TRBV29-1 to TRBJ2-3; 11 bases are shared with TRBD2. J was trimmed by 8 bases and V by 4 bases; bases with no gene match: 5. The CDR3 sequence is 13 residues long. CDR1 is SQVTM, CDR2 ANQGSEA, per germline. CDR3 sequence: CSVALAGATTQYF. The CDR3 bases are TGCAGCGTTGCACTAGCGGGGGCCACTACGCAGTATTTT.

This chain joins TRBV2 and TRBJ1-3, with D possibly being TRBD1 (6 bases). The ends were cut back, 6 bases at V and 3 bases at J, with 12 bases in the middle. The germline V gene has CDR1 SNHLY and CDR2 FYNNEI. The CDR3 totals 14 residues. CDR3 in amino acids: CASRRGSLGNTIYF. As DNA, the CDR3 is TGTGCCAGCAGGAGGGGGTCCCTTGGAAACACCATATATTTT. Filled out from reference TRBV2 and TRBJ1-3, the complete variable domain reads EPEVTQTPSHQVTQMGQEVILRCVPISNHLYFYWYRQILGQKVEFLVSFYNNEISEKSEIFDDQFSVERPDGSNFTLKIRSTKLEDSAMYFCASRRGSLGNTIYFGEGSWLTVV.

This clonotype was picked up many times. The chain recombines TRBV5-1 with TRBJ2-7, with D possibly being TRBD2 (6 bases). Germline CDR1 reads SGHRS; CDR2 reads YFSETQ. CDR3 length equals 14 residues. V lost 2 bases to trimming and J lost 1 base, with 10 bases between them. This chain's CDR3 is CASSFRDFSYEQYF. The CDR3 DNA reads TGCGCCAGCAGCTTCCGGGACTTTTCCTACGAGCAGTACTTC.

This clonotype was detected many times. In DNA, the CDR3 is TGCAGTGCTCGACGGACAGAGGGAGAGGTGGCAGCTTTCTTT. It is translated as CSARRTEGEVAAFF. V is TRBV20-1 and J is TRBJ1-1; D might be TRBD1 (6 bases). This CDR3 has 14 amino acids. The V end was cut by 5 bases, the J end by 10 bases, with 23 bases between. The germline V gene has CDR1 DFQATT and CDR2 SNEGSKA (reference sequence).

This clonotype was observed at least ten times. This sequence joins TRBV10-3 and TRBJ2-7, with D possibly matching TRBD1 (5 bases). Germline assignment: CDR1 ENHRY and CDR2 SYGVKD. This CDR3 has 16 amino acids. Trimming pared 2 bases from V and 0 bases from J, leaving 14 bases between. The CDR3 DNA is TGTGCCATCAGTGAGGGCGGCAGGGCCAGCTCCTACGAGCAGTACTTC. Residues: CAISEGGRASSYEQYF.

This clonotype was counted many times. V gene TRBV5-1 combines with J gene TRBJ1-1; no clear D. Germline loops: CDR1 SGHRS, CDR2 YFSETQ. Trimming left V 2 bases short and J 4 bases short, with 12 bases between. The CDR3 is 14 residues long. The CDR3 protein is CASSFNQRSTEAFF. CDR3 bases: TGCGCCAGCAGCTTCAATCAGAGATCCACTGAAGCTTTCTTT.

This clonotype was seen ten or more times. The chain has TRBV7-2 and TRBJ2-1; 9 nucleotides line up with TRBD2. J was trimmed by 7 bases and V by 5 bases; bases with no gene match: 12. The CDR3 extends over 16 amino acids. The germline V gene encodes CDR1 SGHTA and CDR2 FQGNSA. CDR3 nucleotide sequence: TGTGCCAGCAGCGGGCCGGGTAGCGGGAGAGGGAATGAGCAGTTCTTC. Residues: CASSGPGSGRGNEQFF. The whole variable domain, remainder taken from reference TRBV7-2 and TRBJ2-1, is GAGVSQSPSNKVTEKGKDVELRCDPISGHTALYWYRQSLGQGLEFLIYFQGNSAPDKSGLPSDRFSAERTGGSVSTLTIQRTQQEDSAVYLCASSGPGSGRGNEQFFGPGTRLTVL.

This clonotype was detected many times. J is TRBJ2-7 and V is TRBV6-1; 8 bases agree with TRBD1. The V and J ends lost 4 bases and 3 bases, in that order; junction bases with no gene match: 11. The CDR3 length is 16 residues. Germline V lookup: CDR1 MNHNS, CDR2 SASEGT. The CDR3 protein is CASSAGTGILNYEQYF. Here the CDR3 DNA reads TGTGCCAGCAGTGCAGGGACAGGAATCCTCAACTACGAGCAGTACTTC.

As for this clonotype: A much larger clone differs by one base, so this may be a read error. V usage is TRBV18 and J usage is TRBJ2-7; possible D gene TRBD1, 5 bases. CDR1 is KGHSH, CDR2 LQKENI, per germline. The CDR3 consists of 13 residues. The CDR3 DNA sequence: TGTACCAGCTCACCAGGGCCGACCTACGAGCAGTACTTC. It yields the protein CTSSPGPTYEQYF.

This clonotype was recorded at least ten times. The chain links TRBV18 to TRBJ2-3; the match to TRBD1 covers 9 bases. V dropped 6 bases and J dropped 2; count of bases not matched to a gene: 6. CDR1 and CDR2 (germline): KGHSH, LQKENI. The CDR3 loop spans 15 amino acids. CDR3 amino acids: CASSRTGAFTDTQYF. CDR3 DNA: TGTGCCAGCTCCCGGACAGGGGCCTTCACAGATACGCAGTATTTT.